These 4 T cell receptor beta chains were all obtained from the same sample, sequenced in a study of T cells expressing NK-cell markers. TCRdb reanalyzed the 5' RACE reads and collapses them to one entry per CDR3 protein, without DNA. In total, the table holds some 140,000 distinct CDR3 sequences. Sequencing was performed on blood T cells: a sorted CD56 or NKG2C T cell subset, CD4+ or CD8+ T cells, or bulk PBMC T cells (not recorded which). These TCRs come from a woman in her forties or fifties in good health.

The J gene is TRBJ2-5, the V gene TRBV12-3 or TRBV12-4; TCRdb's D gene call, TRBD1, goes unchecked for lack of DNA. The CDR3 has 12 amino acids. The CDR3 reads CASTAGLETQYF.

V and J are TRBV20-1 and TRBJ2-1; the D call of TRBD1 rests on TCRdb alone, since no DNA is present to check it. The CDR3 contains 17 residues. Germline CDR1 is DFQATT and CDR2 is SNEGSKA (reference sequence). CDR3 sequence: CSARDFKGGRGYNEQFF.

The chain has TRBV5-1 and TRBJ2-1; TCRdb's D call of TRBD1 is untestable without DNA. The CDR3 totals 14 residues. Germline CDR1 and CDR2: SGHRS and YFSETQ. The CDR3 region is CASSGMGQGDEQFF.

V is TRBV11-3 and J is TRBJ2-1; absent DNA, TCRdb's TRBD2 call cannot be checked. Germline CDR1 is SGHNT and CDR2 is YENEEA. The CDR3 spans 16 residues. CDR3: CASSLKRGVLRNEQFF.